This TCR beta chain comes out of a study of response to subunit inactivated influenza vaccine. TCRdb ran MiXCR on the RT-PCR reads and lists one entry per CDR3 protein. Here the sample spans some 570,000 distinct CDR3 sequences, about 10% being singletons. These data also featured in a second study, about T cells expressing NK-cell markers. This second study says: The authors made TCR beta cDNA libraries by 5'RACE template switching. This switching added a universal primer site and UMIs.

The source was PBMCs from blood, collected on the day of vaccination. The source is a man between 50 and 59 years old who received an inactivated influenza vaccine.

CDR3 amino acids: CAIRTSGADTQYF. In DNA, the CDR3 is TGTGCCATCAGGACTAGCGGGGCGGATACGCAGTATTTT. The chain is built from TRBV10-3 and TRBJ2-3, with 11 bases aligning to TRBD2. V lost 6 bases, J lost 6 bases, and 2 bases stayed unmatched. Germline V gene sequence: CDR1 ENHRY, CDR2 SYGVKD. The CDR3 length is 13 residues.